Below, 14 T cell receptor beta chains from the same sample are listed, as sequenced in a study of blood T cells in healthy people across ages. Then a second PCR, running about 6 to 11 cycles, was carried out with a sample-barcoded 5' primer and a J-beta primer mix. One entry per CDR3 protein, called by TCRdb with MiXCR from the 5' RACE reads. Among roughly 1.6 million distinct CDR3 sequences listed, about 31% were seen once. The source material was blood. The receptors stem from a woman younger than 45 in good health.

V and J are TRBV7-6 and TRBJ1-2; D unresolved. Germline lookup yields CDR1 SGHVS and CDR2 FNYEAQ. The CDR3 runs to 15 residues. Trimming pared 6 bases from V and 8 bases from J, leaving 22 bases between. The CDR3 nucleotides read TGTGCCAGCAGGTCCGCCCGTGAGGGCCCGACCGGCTACACCTTC. Its protein is CASRSAREGPTGYTF.

This clonotype was observed a handful of times. The chain is built from TRBV9 and TRBJ2-5; 9 bases are shared with TRBD1. With V trimmed by 3 bases and J by 6 bases, 6 bases remained unmatched. The CDR3 is 14 amino acids. Germline lookup yields CDR1 SGDLS and CDR2 YYNGEE. CDR3 DNA sequence: TGTGCCAGCAGCGCGGGACAGGGCATGCAGACCCAGTACTTC. Its protein product is CASSAGQGMQTQYF.

The chain carries TRBV7-2 and TRBJ1-2; maybe TRBD1 (5 bases). Per the germline V gene, CDR1 is SGHTA and CDR2 is FQGNSA. The CDR3 consists of 13 residues. V lost 5 bases, J lost 9 bases, and 16 bases lay in between. DNA of the CDR3: TGTGCCAGCAGCCTCGGGGGGATGACACGCTACACCTTC. Translation gives CASSLGGMTRYTF.

The rearrangement uses TRBV2 and TRBJ1-1, with 7 bases lining up with TRBD1. The CDR3 runs to 13 residues. V lost 8 bases to trimming and J lost 6 bases; unmatched junction nucleotides: 9. Germline V gene sequence: CDR1 SNHLY, CDR2 FYNNEI. This CDR3 is CASSTGVPPEAFF. The CDR3, as DNA: TGTGCCAGCTCCACAGGGGTTCCACCTGAAGCTTTCTTT.

Comments on this clonotype: This may be a read error: a much more frequent sequence differs by one nucleotide. The chain combines TRBV20-1 with TRBJ2-5, with 9 nucleotides matching TRBD2. The tail of the sequence fits TRBJ2-7 better, so the J call may be wrong. This CDR3 is built from 14 residues. Germline CDR1 reads DFQATT; CDR2 reads SNEGSKA (reference sequence). In DNA form, the CDR3 reads TGCAGTGTTAGGCAAGGTCCTAGCGGGGACGAGCAGTACTTC. This codes for CSVRQGPSGDEQYF.

This clonotype was counted only a few times. This chain links TRBV4-2 with TRBJ2-6; 10 bases fit TRBD2. V was pared by 3 bases and J by 2 bases, with 13 bases of the junction left unmatched. CDR1 is LGHNA and CDR2 is YNFKEQ in the germline V gene. This CDR3 spans 20 amino acids. In DNA form, the CDR3 reads TGTGCCAGCAGCCATTCCCCCGCGCTAGCGGGAGTTGCTGGGGCCAACGTCCTGACTTTC. Amino acid sequence: CASSHSPALAGVAGANVLTF.

CDR3 in DNA: TGTGCCAGCAGGGTGAGGGGACAGATAAGCAATCAGCCCCAGCATTTT. Its protein is CASRVRGQISNQPQHF. This chain joins TRBV27 and TRBJ1-5, with 7 bases identical to TRBD1. CDR1 is MNHEY, CDR2 SMNVEV, per germline (reference sequence). Trimming cost V 6 bases and J 1 base; bases outside gene matches: 9. The CDR3 spans 16 residues.

As for this clonotype: Being one base from a much bigger clone, this may be a read error. The V and J genes are TRBV24-1 and TRBJ2-7; 8 bases match TRBD2. Trimming cost V 2 bases and J 5 bases; bases outside gene matches: 10. Per the germline V gene, CDR1 is KGHDR and CDR2 is SFDVKD. The length of the CDR3 is 16 residues. CDR3 sequence reads: CATSDSIGTSRHEQYF. CDR3 nucleotide sequence: TGTGCCACCAGTGATTCGATCGGGACTAGTCGCCACGAGCAGTACTTC.

This clonotype turned up a few times. This chain joins TRBV2 and TRBJ2-7, with no clear D. The germline CDR1 and CDR2 sequences are SNHLY and FYNNEI. This CDR3 spans 14 amino acids. The V end was cut by 4 bases, the J end by 0 bases, with 10 bases between. Here the CDR3 DNA reads TGTGCCAGCAGTGGAAGGCAGGCCTCCTACGAGCAGTACTTC. It yields the protein CASSGRQASYEQYF.

Remarks on this clonotype: At one end the junction does not follow the germline gene, possibly because of a read error. The V and J genes are TRBV4-1 and TRBJ2-1; 7 bases line up with TRBD1. CDR1 is MGHRA, CDR2 YSYEKL, per germline. CDR3 length: 14 amino acids. CDR3 DNA: TGCACCAGCAGCCAAGATAGGGGGACAGTGGAGCAGTTCTTC. Protein: CTSSQDRGTVEQFF.

V and J are TRBV9 and TRBJ2-3; 7 bases agree with TRBD2. Germline assignment: CDR1 SGDLS and CDR2 YYNGEE. This CDR3 contains 15 residues. Unmatched junction bases numbered 5, after V lost 0 bases and J lost 4 bases. The CDR3: CASSVALREADTQYF. The CDR3 nucleotides read TGTGCCAGCAGCGTAGCTCTCCGGGAGGCAGATACGCAGTATTTT.

The chain has TRBV12-3 or TRBV12-4 and TRBJ2-3, with 12 positions matching TRBD2. CDR3 length: 14 residues. V lost 11 bases and J lost 5; bases outside the gene matches: 8. CDR3 sequence reads: CAGSTGLAGDTQYF. The CDR3 region has the DNA TGTGCCGGGTCGACGGGACTAGCGGGAGATACGCAGTATTTT.

This clonotype has only a few counts. V and J are TRBV2 and TRBJ2-1; 9 nucleotides align to TRBD2. The CDR3 is 15 amino acids. The V gene end was trimmed by 4 bases and the J gene end by 10 bases; junction bases not matched to a gene: 11. CDR1 is SNHLY, CDR2 FYNNEI, per germline. Here the CDR3 reads CASSGRVAGVPEQFF. CDR3 sequence (DNA): TGTGCCAGCAGTGGTCGGGTAGCGGGGGTGCCAGAGCAGTTCTTC.

This clonotype was found a few times. The V gene is TRBV6-2 or TRBV6-3, the J gene TRBJ2-3, with D hard to call. Germline assignment: CDR1 MNHEY and CDR2 SVGEGT. The CDR3 consists of 16 residues. Trimming took off 1 base at V and 0 bases at J, with 11 bases between the two ends. In DNA, the CDR3 is TGTGCCAGCAGTTACTTTCCCACCGGGAGCACAGATACGCAGTATTTT. It encodes CASSYFPTGSTDTQYF.